One and the same sample provided the 28 T cell receptor beta chains below, sequenced in a study of tumor-infiltrating lymphocytes in primary liver carcinoma (dated by TCRdb to 2015 to 2018). Total RNA and DNA were co-extracted from about 20-30 mg of bulk tissue with the AllPrep DNA/RNA mini kit, without cell sorting. Instrument on record: Illumina HiSeq 2500. A constant-region primer and ProtoScript II reverse transcriptase were used to reverse-transcribe TCRbeta-specific cDNA from roughly 0.55 ug total RNA. The TCRbeta libraries were prepared through three rounds of nested multiplex PCR following a slightly modified ARM-PCR procedure. Each of the first two PCR rounds ran for 9 to 10 cycles using multiplex TRBV1-TRBV30 forward primers together with a Cbeta reverse primer. TCRdb took the public reads, trimmed them with fastp at Q25, ran MiXCR for clone calling and kept in-frame beta chains. Here each entry gathers all rows of one CDR3 protein and keeps the most common genes and DNA. The sample data list tens of thousands of distinct CDR3 sequences, and 75% of these were observed just once. Around two fifths of the sample lies in the top ten.

Sequencing was performed on tumor-adjacent normal liver tissue. The receptors were gathered from a woman younger than 45 with primary liver carcinoma and hepatitis B virus infection.

The rearrangement uses TRBV12-3 or TRBV12-4 and TRBJ2-7; a weak D match, TRBD1 (6 bases). The V end lost 5 bases, the J end lost 5 bases, and 16 bases lay between the germline ends. This CDR3 has 14 amino acids. The CDR3 region has the DNA TGTGCCAGCAGTCCTAGGGACATTAACCACGAGCAGTACTTC. Translated: CASSPRDINHEQYF.

The CDR3 region has the DNA TGCAGCGTGGTGAGCGCAGGGCTTTCTGAAAAACTGTTTTTT. Its translation: CSVVSAGLSEKLFF. V and J are TRBV29-1 and TRBJ1-4, with D tentatively TRBD1 (5 bases). Germline-derived CDR1 and CDR2 are SQVTM and ANQGSEA. The CDR3 is 14 amino acids. Trimming pared 6 bases from V and 7 bases from J, leaving 18 bases between.

This clonotype has at least ten counts. J is TRBJ2-3 and V is TRBV7-9, with D possibly matching TRBD2 (6 bases). The germline V and J ends were trimmed by 1 base and 2 bases, with 10 bases remaining between them. Germline CDR1 is SEHNR and CDR2 is FQNEAQ (reference sequence). The CDR3 runs 15 residues. CDR3 in DNA: TGTGCCAGCAGCTTAGGAGGGACTCTCACAGATACGCAGTATTTT. It translates to CASSLGGTLTDTQYF. Based on the CDR3 plus reference TRBV7-9 and TRBJ2-3, the full variable domain is DTGVSQNPRHKITKRGQNVTFRCDPISEHNRLYWYRQTLGQGPEFLTYFQNEAQLEKSRLLSDRFSAERPKGSFSTLEIQRTEQGDSAMYLCASSLGGTLTDTQYFGPGTRLTVL.

This clonotype has just one count. Likely a read error: the CDR3 ends without its conserved phenylalanine or tryptophan. The chain carries TRBV7-8 and TRBJ2-7; TRBD2 might be the D (5 bases). The V gene's germline CDR1 is SGHVS and CDR2 FQNEAQ. CDR3 size: 13 residues. Here the CDR3 reads CPSSFGVGYEQYI. The CDR3 coding sequence is TGTCCCAGCAGCTTCGGGGTAGGGTACGAGCAGTACATC.

Note on this clonotype: This CDR3 fails to terminate in the conserved phenylalanine or tryptophan, so it likely reflects a read error. This CDR3 reads CASSYQYTDTQYL. The CDR3 DNA sequence: TGTGCCAGCAGTTATCAATACACAGATACACAGTATTTA. V and J are TRBV12-3 or TRBV12-4 and TRBJ2-3; D gene uncertain. The length of the CDR3 is 13 residues.

The genes are TRBV12-3 or TRBV12-4 and TRBJ2-5, with 9 bases fitting TRBD1. The CDR3 loop spans 14 amino acids. CDR3 region: CVSSSTGGRETQYF. Written as DNA, the CDR3 is TGTGTGAGCAGCTCGACAGGGGGACGTGAGACCCAGTACTTC.

This clonotype is a singleton in its sample. Because it lacks the conserved phenylalanine or tryptophan at the end, this CDR3 is likely a read error. The chain carries TRBV12-3 or TRBV12-4 and TRBJ1-1, with D possibly TRBD1 on 5 matching bases. The ends were cut back, 2 bases at V and 10 bases at J, with 8 bases in the middle. This CDR3 has 11 residues. The CDR3 DNA sequence: TGTGCCAGCAGTTTACAGGGCAGAGCTTTCTCT. Its translation: CASSLQGRAFS.

Regarding this clonotype: The junction shows a germline mismatch at one end, possibly a read error. The CDR3 region is CASMARSSYNEQFF. CDR3 coding DNA: TGTGCCAGCATGGCTAGGAGCTCCTACAATGAACAGTTCTTC. The rearrangement uses TRBV6-6 and TRBJ2-1; D is uncertain. Germline loops: CDR1 MNHNY, CDR2 SVGAGI (reference sequence). The CDR3 totals 14 residues.

As concerns this clonotype: The junction does not match germline at one end; this may be a read error. The chain links TRBV11-2 to TRBJ2-1; 9 bases agree with TRBD2. There are 17 residues in the CDR3. Germline V lookup: CDR1 SGHAT, CDR2 FQNNGV. This CDR3 is CASGLGISGSVFNDQFF. CDR3 coding DNA: TGTGCCAGCGGCTTAGGGATTAGCGGGAGTGTCTTCAATGATCAGTTCTTC.

This clonotype was found once. The CDR3 end shows no conserved phenylalanine or tryptophan, and so a read error is likely. This chain links TRBV11-2 with TRBJ2-5, with 7 positions matching TRBD1. The germline gives CDR1 SGHAT, CDR2 FQNNGV. This CDR3 is 16 amino acids long. For the CDR3, the DNA is TGTACCAGCAGCACAAGAATAGGGGGCGCGAAAGAGACCCAGTACCTC. Protein sequence: CTSSTRIGGAKETQYL.

V gene TRBV10-2 combines with J gene TRBJ2-3; 8 bases are shared with TRBD2. The junction had 9 bases not matched to a gene; V was cut back by 8 bases and J by 11 bases. Germline CDR1 WSHSY, CDR2 SAAADI. CDR3 length: 12 residues. CDR3 in DNA: TGCGCCAGCTCCCCGGGAGGGGGTATGCAGTATTTT. It specifies CASSPGGGMQYF.

As for this clonotype: At one end, the junction sequence differs from germline, possibly due to a read error. The rearrangement joins TRBV5-5 to TRBJ1-6, with no clear D. CDR1 and CDR2 (germline): SGHKS, YYEKEE (reference sequence). The CDR3 runs 16 residues. The CDR3 loop is CASRYSLSSYNSPIQF. In nucleotides, the CDR3 is TGTGCCAGCAGATATAGCTTGAGCTCCTATAATTCACCCATCCAGTTT.

Turning to this clonotype: Since no conserved phenylalanine or tryptophan closes the CDR3, a read error is the likely cause. This chain links TRBV4-3 with TRBJ1-2; no reliable D call. Trimming left V 5 bases short and J 8 bases short, with 18 bases between. This CDR3 is built from 14 residues. CDR1 and CDR2 from the germline V gene are LGHNA and YSLEER. CDR3 in DNA: TGCGCCAGCAGCGCTGAATTGGAGATCTACGGCTACACCTGC. Residues: CASSAELEIYGYTC.

The V call is TRBV29-1, the J call TRBJ1-5; unclear D gene. Germline lookup yields CDR1 SQVTM and CDR2 ANQGSEA. This CDR3 spans 13 amino acids. V shed 7 bases and J shed 5 bases, with 15 bases lying between them. The CDR3 sequence: CSAAPDTDQPQHF. DNA for the CDR3: TGCAGCGCCGCTCCAGACACCGATCAGCCCCAGCATTTT.

The V call is TRBV11-2, the J call TRBJ2-1, with TRBD2 as a possible D gene (5 bases). The V end was cut by 6 bases, the J end by 7 bases, with 16 bases between. The CDR3 is made up of 14 amino acids. The V gene's germline CDR1 is SGHAT and CDR2 FQNNGV. The chain's CDR3 is CASSLWGAWNEQFF. CDR3 sequence (DNA): TGTGCCAGCAGTCTCTGGGGAGCGTGGAATGAGCAGTTCTTC.

This chain uses TRBV7-8 with TRBJ2-3, with D maybe TRBD2 (6 bases). V gave up 2 bases and J gave up 5 bases, with 17 bases separating them. The CDR3 has 16 residues. CDR1 SGHVS and CDR2 FQNEAQ come from the germline V gene. CDR3 in amino acids: CASSLRAGYSQDTQYF. The CDR3 DNA follows: TGTGCCAGCAGCTTAAGGGCGGGATATTCTCAAGATACGCAGTATTTT.

Points on this clonotype: The CDR3 carries no conserved terminal phenylalanine or tryptophan, so it likely arises from a read error. The rearrangement links TRBV10-2 to TRBJ2-1, with 10 bases lining up with TRBD2. V gave up 4 bases and J gave up 7 bases; unmatched junction bases: 13. The germline V gene encodes CDR1 WSHSY and CDR2 SAAADI. This CDR3 is built from 17 residues. CDR3 sequence: CASSAPTTSGTRNEQFP. CDR3 sequence (DNA): TGCGCCAGCAGTGCCCCAACAACTAGCGGGACTCGGAATGAGCAGTTCCCC.

This clonotype was seen a single time. The junction does not match germline at one end; this may be a read error. The chain is built from TRBV6-5 and TRBJ2-7, with a tentative D call TRBD1 (6 bases). The CDR3 has 16 residues. CDR1 and CDR2 from the germline V gene are MNHEY and SVGAGI. The CDR3 here is CASGDRGSSPPYEKYF. CDR3 coding DNA: TGTGCCAGCGGAGATAGGGGGAGTTCCCCCCCCTACGAGAAGTACTTC.

Comments on this clonotype: Without the conserved terminal phenylalanine or tryptophan, this CDR3 likely stems from a read error. The rearrangement uses TRBV11-3 and TRBJ2-3, with TRBD2 identical over 9 bases. CDR3 length: 19 amino acids. Germline loops: CDR1 SGHNT, CDR2 YENEEA. The CDR3: CASSLGFVAGAGGTDTQYN. DNA for the CDR3: TGTGCCAGCAGTTTAGGTTTTGTAGCGGGAGCAGGAGGCACAGATACGCAGTATAAT.

Worth noting for this clonotype: The CDR3 end shows no conserved phenylalanine or tryptophan, and so a read error is likely. This chain links TRBV11-2 with TRBJ2-3; TRBD2 aligns across 8 bases. This CDR3 is 17 amino acids long. Germline V gene lookup returns CDR1 SGHAT and CDR2 FQNNGV. CDR3 residues: CVSSHRGSGSLTDTQYL. The CDR3 region has the DNA TGTGTCAGCAGCCATCGAGGGAGCGGGAGCCTGACAGATACGCAGTATTTA.

Comment on this clonotype: At one end, the junction sequence differs from germline, possibly due to a read error. The chain links TRBV29-1 to TRBJ2-1; no firm D call. CDR1 SQVTM and CDR2 ANQGSEA come from the germline V gene. The CDR3 spans 14 residues. The CDR3 DNA sequence: TGCAGTGCCGCCGGGCTACCGGGCTACAATGAGCAGCTCTTC. As protein: CSAAGLPGYNEQLF.

This clonotype was seen just once. The junction and the germline gene differ at one end; a read error may be behind it. The chain has TRBV6-5 and TRBJ2-2; a possible D gene is TRBD2 (5 bases). Per the germline V gene, CDR1 is MNHEY and CDR2 is SVGAGI. The CDR3 consists of 13 residues. The CDR3 spells CASSYSPAGELLF. CDR3 in DNA: TGTGCCAGCAGTTACTCCCCAGCCGGGGAGCTGTTGTTT.

This clonotype showed up just once. The conserved closing phenylalanine or tryptophan is absent in this CDR3, likely reflecting a read error. No DNA is shown, since the ends of the CDR3 on it are uncertain; the CDR3 is the one TCRdb lists. V gene TRBV11-1 combines with J gene TRBJ2-5; TRBD2 is taken as the D call from the table, unchecked against the DNA. Germline-derived CDR1 and CDR2 are SGHAT and FQDESV (reference sequence). The CDR3 extends over 18 residues, inclusive of both ends. The CDR3 protein is CASSLPRAPRNRDETPYI.

This clonotype occurred a few times. Likely a read error: the CDR3 ends without its conserved phenylalanine or tryptophan. The chain joins TRBV11-2 to TRBJ2-5; 9 nucleotides agree with TRBD1. Germline CDR1 SGHAT, CDR2 FQNNGV. The CDR3 spans 16 residues. The CDR3 DNA sequence: TGTGCTAGCAGCACAAGAACAGGGGGCGCTAAAGAGACCCAGTACCTC. It translates to CASSTRTGGAKETQYL.

This chain links TRBV4-3 with TRBJ1-6, with D perhaps matching TRBD1 (6 bases). The germline CDR1 and CDR2 sequences are LGHNA and YSLEER. The CDR3 sequence is 16 residues long. Trimming stripped 1 base from V and 12 bases from J, with 19 bases between. The CDR3 DNA is TGCGCCAGCAGCCAAGGTTCCCCCGGGGGGGCTTTACCCCTCCACTTT. Translating it yields CASSQGSPGGALPLHF.

In regard to this clonotype: Since a much larger clone is just one base distant, this may be a read error. V usage is TRBV28 and J usage is TRBJ2-7, with TRBD1 as a possible D gene (5 bases). The CDR3 has 13 residues. Germline lookup yields CDR1 MDHEN and CDR2 SYDVKM. Deletions cut 10 bases from V and 3 bases from J, with 16 bases between. The CDR3 loop is CANWGGSNYEQYF. CDR3 coding DNA: TGTGCCAATTGGGGCGGCTCGAACTACGAGCAGTACTTC.

As regards this clonotype: A much bigger clone sits one base away, suggesting this may be a read error. The conserved phenylalanine or tryptophan normally closing the CDR3 is absent here, so this likely arose from a read error. The DNA is left out, because the CDR3 cannot be placed on it with certainty; the CDR3 is given as TCRdb lists it. This chain uses TRBV29-1 with TRBJ2-1; TRBD1, as called in the table, went unchecked against the DNA. Ends included, the CDR3 has 13 residues. The germline CDR1 and CDR2 sequences are SQVTM and ANQGSEA. This CDR3 reads CSAAPTVVNEQLL.

With respect to this clonotype: The CDR3 end shows no conserved phenylalanine or tryptophan, and so a read error is likely. The rearrangement uses TRBV29-1 and TRBJ2-7, with D unclear. The CDR3 length is 13 residues. Trimming shortened V by 4 bases and J by 2 bases, and 12 bases separated the two germline ends. In germline, CDR1 is SQVTM, CDR2 ANQGSEA. The CDR3 DNA reads TGCAGCGTTGTCGCACCGAAGGCCTACGAGCAGTACTTG. This encodes CSVVAPKAYEQYL.